A single sample gave rise to the 28 T cell receptor beta chains below, sequenced in a study of CD8 T cells in ankylosing spondylitis. Broader study findings: Characteristic, it appeared, of ankylosing spondylitis blood was a TCR beta motif of fewer than 10 highly homologous variants.

Their antigens remain unidentified. From the 5' RACE reads, TCRdb called clonotypes with MiXCR, one entry per CDR3 protein. The repertoire has fewer than 550,000 distinct CDR3 sequences, approximately 5.3% of them found once; the top ten carry approximately 4%. The sequenced sample consisted of blood, either unsorted or a sorted T cell fraction (not recorded which). These TCRs come from a male donor with ankylosing spondylitis.

This clonotype has a count of ten or more. This chain uses TRBV27 with TRBJ2-1, with 10 nucleotides matching TRBD2. J gave up 8 bases and V 2 bases, and 9 bases lay outside the gene matches. The germline V gene encodes CDR1 MNHEY and CDR2 SMNVEV (reference sequence). This CDR3 is 16 amino acids long. The CDR3 nucleotides read TGTGCCAGCAGTTTAGCACTAGCGGGAACTAGTGATGAGCAGTTCTTC. Translation gives CASSLALAGTSDEQFF.

This clonotype was seen many times. The rearrangement joins TRBV5-1 to TRBJ2-1, with D perhaps TRBD2 (5 bases). Germline assignment: CDR1 SGHRS and CDR2 YFSETQ. Trimming pared 0 bases from V and 7 bases from J, leaving 17 bases between. The CDR3 totals 16 residues. The CDR3 is CASSLAGLLPLNEQFF. CDR3 DNA: TGCGCCAGCAGCTTGGCCGGACTTTTGCCGCTTAATGAGCAGTTCTTC.

The sample holds many counts of this clonotype. The chain couples TRBV12-3 or TRBV12-4 to TRBJ1-1; tentative D call: TRBD1 (6 bases). The CDR3 sequence is 14 residues long. V was pared by 5 bases and J by 0 bases, with 10 bases between. The DNA of the CDR3 is TGTGCCAGCAGTGGACAGTTCATGAACACTGAAGCTTTCTTT. It specifies CASSGQFMNTEAFF.

This clonotype was recorded at least ten times. The chain is built from TRBV11-2 and TRBJ1-4; no reliable D call. Germline V gene lookup returns CDR1 SGHAT and CDR2 FQNNGV. The CDR3 runs 12 residues. V was shortened by 4 bases and J by 6 bases, with 6 bases between the two germline ends. The CDR3: CASSWTDEKLFF. The CDR3 DNA reads as TGTGCCAGCAGCTGGACCGATGAAAAACTGTTTTTT.

This clonotype was picked up many times. This chain links TRBV6-1 with TRBJ1-1; the D gene is possibly TRBD1 (6 bases). V was trimmed by 6 bases and J by 4 bases, leaving 21 bases between them. Germline CDR1 and CDR2: MNHNS and SASEGT. The CDR3 totals 16 residues. The CDR3 region has the DNA TGTGCCAGCAGGATCTGGGGACAAGGGAGAGTCACTGAAGCTTTCTTT. This sequence encodes CASRIWGQGRVTEAFF.

This clonotype showed up many times. This chain joins TRBV4-3 and TRBJ1-2; 7 positions agree with TRBD1. Unmatched junction bases numbered 6, after V lost 0 bases and J lost 2 bases. Germline values: CDR1 LGHNA, CDR2 YSLEER. This CDR3 contains 16 residues. This CDR3 is CASSQDSSGQNYGYTF. The CDR3 DNA reads as TGCGCCAGCAGCCAAGATTCGTCGGGACAGAACTATGGCTACACCTTC.

This clonotype was seen repeatedly, ten times or more. J is TRBJ2-3 and V is TRBV9, with D hard to call. Germline assignment: CDR1 SGDLS and CDR2 YYNGEE. The V gene lost 0 bases and the J gene lost 2 bases, with 7 bases spanning the gap. The CDR3 has 14 residues. For the CDR3, the DNA is TGTGCCAGCAGCGTAGTAACATCCACAGATACGCAGTATTTT. Protein: CASSVVTSTDTQYF.

This clonotype was seen ten or more times. The chain recombines TRBV12-3 or TRBV12-4 with TRBJ2-3; 10 bases align to TRBD2. The CDR3 covers 14 residues. V trimming: 10 bases; J trimming: 0 bases; junction bases outside the gene matches: 4. The CDR3 here is CANTAGGSTDTQYF. CDR3 sequence (DNA): TGTGCCAATACAGCGGGAGGGAGCACAGATACGCAGTATTTT.

This clonotype was counted at least ten times. The CDR3 loop reads CASTMKAGLYEQYF. Here the CDR3 DNA reads TGTGCCAGCACCATGAAGGCAGGGCTCTACGAGCAGTACTTC. The J gene is TRBJ2-7, the V gene TRBV7-2; maybe TRBD1 (5 bases). V was trimmed by 7 bases and J by 3 bases, leaving 16 bases between them. The V gene's germline CDR1 is SGHTA and CDR2 FQGNSA. The CDR3 is made up of 14 amino acids.

This clonotype was seen a handful of times. V and J are TRBV27 and TRBJ2-7; 12 bases are a match to TRBD1. The junction had 9 bases not matched to a gene; V was cut back by 5 bases and J by 4 bases. There are 16 residues in the CDR3. CDR1 is MNHEY and CDR2 is SMNVEV in the germline V gene (reference sequence). The CDR3 region has the DNA TGTGCCAGCAGTCCCTCCGGGACAGGGGGCTGGTACGAGCAGTACTTC. Amino acid sequence: CASSPSGTGGWYEQYF.

This clonotype was counted many times. This chain uses TRBV3-1 with TRBJ2-7; tentatively, D is TRBD1 (6 bases). The V gene lost 4 bases and the J gene lost 2 bases, with 12 bases spanning the gap. CDR3 size: 14 residues. Looked up from germline, CDR1 is LGHDT and CDR2 is YNNKEL (reference sequence). CDR3 sequence (DNA): TGTGCCAGCAGCCTACAGGGCACCACCTACGAGCAGTACTTC. Residues: CASSLQGTTYEQYF.

In its sample, this clonotype was seen a few times. The chain carries TRBV7-9 and TRBJ2-7; TRBD1 matches 9 bases. The CDR3 runs 15 residues. Per germline, CDR1 SEHNR and CDR2 FQNEAQ (reference sequence). The junction had 7 bases not matched to a gene; V was cut back by 5 bases and J by 2 bases. The CDR3: CASSKDRGSAYEQYF. CDR3 sequence (DNA): TGTGCCAGCAGCAAGGACAGGGGTTCAGCCTACGAGCAGTACTTC.

This clonotype was recorded at least ten times. V gene TRBV4-3 combines with J gene TRBJ2-5; D perhaps matches TRBD1 (6 bases). The CDR3 is made up of 15 amino acids. With 4 bases removed from V and 5 bases from J, the gap between germline ends came to 17 bases. Germline loops: CDR1 LGHNA, CDR2 YSLEER. The CDR3 protein is CASSRAYRVRETQYF. The CDR3 coding sequence is TGCGCCAGCAGCCGAGCTTACAGGGTAAGGGAGACCCAGTACTTC.

This clonotype was seen only a few times. V gene TRBV28 combines with J gene TRBJ2-7, with 7 bases lining up with TRBD1. The V and J ends lost 3 bases and 2 bases, in that order; junction bases with no gene match: 7. The CDR3 sequence is 15 residues long. Germline values: CDR1 MDHEN, CDR2 SYDVKM. CDR3 nucleotides: TGTGCCAGCAGTTTCATGACAGGGCTTGCCTACGAGCAGTACTTC. It translates to CASSFMTGLAYEQYF.

Ten or more counts support this clonotype. J is TRBJ2-2 and V is TRBV28, with D possibly being TRBD2 (5 bases). In germline, CDR1 is MDHEN, CDR2 SYDVKM. The CDR3 sequence is 17 residues long. V lost 1 base and J lost 9, with 21 bases in between. The CDR3 DNA reads TGTGCCAGCAGTTTATCCGGGGTATTCTTTTCTCACCGGGAGCTGTTTTTT. Translation gives CASSLSGVFFSHRELFF.

This clonotype was recorded at least ten times. J is TRBJ2-5 and V is TRBV29-1; 11 bases map to TRBD1. The trim removed 6 bases at V and 14 bases at J, leaving 5 bases unmatched. This CDR3 comprises 10 residues. Germline lookup yields CDR1 SQVTM and CDR2 ANQGSEA. CDR3 loop: CSVRDRGIYF. CDR3 nucleotide sequence: TGCAGCGTCCGGGACAGGGGGATCTACTTC.

The sample holds many counts of this clonotype. The rearrangement links TRBV5-5 to TRBJ1-5; TRBD1 might be the D (5 bases). CDR3 size: 14 residues. V lost 0 bases and J lost 5, with 9 bases in between. Germline-derived CDR1 and CDR2 are SGHKS and YYEKEE (reference sequence). The CDR3: CASSLVTGDQPQHF. DNA of the CDR3: TGTGCCAGCAGCTTGGTAACAGGAGATCAGCCCCAGCATTTT.

Ten or more counts support this clonotype. The chain combines TRBV27 with TRBJ1-2; a possible D gene is TRBD1 (6 bases). V gave up 5 bases and J gave up 4 bases, with 17 bases separating them. From germline, CDR1 is MNHEY and CDR2 SMNVEV (reference sequence). The CDR3 sequence is 15 residues long. The DNA for the CDR3 is TGTGCCAGCAGTCCCTTAATGGACAGAACCTATGGCTACACCTTC. It is translated as CASSPLMDRTYGYTF.

This clonotype was counted ten times or more. This rearrangement joins TRBV7-2 to TRBJ2-7; 15 bases agree with TRBD2. Germline-derived CDR1 and CDR2 are SGHTA and FQGNSA. The CDR3 has 17 amino acids. V gave up 5 bases and J gave up 2 bases; unmatched junction bases: 7. CDR3 in DNA: TGTGCCAGCAGCCCTCGGACTAGCGGGAGGGTTACCTACGAGCAGTACTTC. Translated, it gives CASSPRTSGRVTYEQYF.

This clonotype has at least ten counts. The genes are TRBV7-2 and TRBJ1-1; weak D call: TRBD1 (5 bases). The CDR3 length is 14 residues. V lost 5 bases to trimming and J lost 6 bases, with 16 bases between them. The germline gives CDR1 SGHTA, CDR2 FQGNSA. The CDR3 loop reads CASSPGTAWAEAFF. In DNA form, the CDR3 reads TGTGCCAGCAGCCCCGGGACGGCCTGGGCTGAAGCTTTCTTT.

This clonotype was counted ten times or more. V is TRBV7-8 and J is TRBJ2-3; D gene uncertain. The V end was cut by 2 bases, the J end by 8 bases, with 14 bases between. The CDR3 totals 14 residues. The germline gives CDR1 SGHVS, CDR2 FQNEAQ. Here the CDR3 DNA reads TGTGCCAGCAGCTTAAACAGCCGAATCGGTACGCAGTATTTT. It is translated as CASSLNSRIGTQYF.

This clonotype has ten or more counts. The rearrangement joins TRBV20-1 to TRBJ1-1; D possibly corresponds to TRBD1 (5 bases). CDR1 DFQATT and CDR2 SNEGSKA come from the germline V gene (reference sequence). The CDR3 is made up of 15 amino acids. With 0 bases removed from V and 3 bases from J, the gap between germline ends came to 14 bases. Written as DNA, the CDR3 is TGCAGTGCTAGAGATTTCAGGGAAGGGTACACTGAAGCTTTCTTT. Translation gives CSARDFREGYTEAFF.

This clonotype was seen repeatedly, ten times or more. This chain joins TRBV5-1 and TRBJ2-1; D perhaps matches TRBD2 (6 bases). In germline, CDR1 is SGHRS, CDR2 YFSETQ. V lost 0 bases, J lost 0 bases, and 10 bases lay in between. The CDR3 length is 16 residues. Here the CDR3 DNA reads TGCGCCAGCAGCTTGGCCGGGAGCGGCTCCTACAATGAGCAGTTCTTC. Translated, it gives CASSLAGSGSYNEQFF.

This clonotype appeared many times. The chain couples TRBV20-1 to TRBJ2-7; perhaps TRBD2 as D (6 bases). The germline V gene has CDR1 DFQATT and CDR2 SNEGSKA (reference sequence). This CDR3 contains 11 residues. The V and J ends lost 7 bases and 4 bases respectively, with 11 bases between them. CDR3 nucleotide sequence: TGCAGTGGCGGGGTGGGATACGAGCAGTACTTC. It codes for CSGGVGYEQYF.

This clonotype has ten or more counts. The chain recombines TRBV20-1 with TRBJ2-7; D tentatively fits TRBD1 or TRBD2 (5 bases each). V lost 2 bases to trimming and J lost 7 bases, with 21 bases between them. The CDR3 spans 15 residues. Germline CDR1 is DFQATT and CDR2 is SNEGSKA (reference sequence). CDR3 loop: CSARYPGGAGTEQYF. CDR3 nucleotide sequence: TGCAGTGCTAGATATCCTGGGGGAGCAGGTACGGAGCAGTACTTC.

This clonotype was observed at least ten times. V gene TRBV5-5 combines with J gene TRBJ1-2; D is undetermined. Germline loops: CDR1 SGHKS, CDR2 YYEKEE (reference sequence). The CDR3 is made up of 11 amino acids. V lost 3 bases and J 2 bases, leaving 2 bases between the germline ends. The CDR3: CASSSNYGYTF. DNA for the CDR3: TGTGCCAGCAGCTCGAACTATGGCTACACCTTC.

This clonotype showed up just a few times. This chain uses TRBV6-5 with TRBJ1-2; D remains unclear. The CDR3 contains 16 residues. The V end lost 0 bases, the J end lost 8 bases, and 19 bases lay between the germline ends. The V gene's germline CDR1 is MNHEY and CDR2 SVGAGI. DNA for the CDR3: TGTGCCAGCAGTTACTCGATAAGAGATCCGGCAGGCGGCTACACCTTC. Translation: CASSYSIRDPAGGYTF.

This clonotype was recorded at least ten times. This chain connects TRBV24-1 to TRBJ2-5; D remains unclear. The CDR3 spans 12 residues. From germline, CDR1 is KGHDR and CDR2 SFDVKD. Trimming removed 4 bases at V and 4 bases at J, with 6 bases between. The CDR3 spells CATSDWLETQYF. CDR3 nucleotide sequence: TGTGCCACCAGTGACTGGTTAGAGACCCAGTACTTC.